The 20 T cell receptor beta chains below all came from one sample that was sequenced in a study of blood T cells in healthy people across ages. The use of a sample-barcoded 5' primer and a J-beta primer mix characterized a second PCR of roughly 6 to 12 cycles. TCRdb reprocessed the 5' RACE reads via MiXCR and lists one record per CDR3 protein. This sample has around 1.1 million distinct CDR3 sequences; roughly two fifths occur once, and the top ten carry roughly 13%. The sample was blood. These receptors were taken from a man between 18 and 29 years old in good health.

The chain carries TRBV20-1 and TRBJ2-5; D perhaps matches TRBD1 (5 bases). V shed 0 bases and J shed 11 bases, with 28 bases lying between them. CDR1 is DFQATT, CDR2 SNEGSKA, per germline (reference sequence). CDR3 size: 17 residues. The CDR3 sequence is CSARDSLRQRTYNEQYF. The CDR3 coding sequence is TGCAGTGCTAGAGATTCCCTACGACAGAGAACCTACAATGAGCAGTACTTC.

This clonotype was observed a handful of times. CDR3 nucleotides: TGTGCCAGCAGCCAAGATGTCCAGGGCCGTAATAATGAAAAACTGTTTTTT. Translated: CASSQDVQGRNNEKLFF. The chain joins TRBV3-1 to TRBJ1-4; possible D gene TRBD1, 5 bases. The ends were cut back, 0 bases at V and 4 bases at J, with 15 bases in the middle. The CDR3 covers 17 residues. Germline CDR1 reads LGHDT; CDR2 reads YNNKEL (reference sequence).

This clonotype turned up a few times. This chain joins TRBV20-1 and TRBJ1-1; D unresolved. The CDR3 contains 14 residues. Germline-derived CDR1 and CDR2 are DFQATT and SNEGSKA (reference sequence). Trimming removed 1 base from V and 0 bases from J, with 9 bases in between. The CDR3 nucleotides read TGCAGTGCTAGAGTATACCACCTGAACACTGAAGCTTTCTTT. Its protein product is CSARVYHLNTEAFF.

The rearrangement links TRBV20-1 to TRBJ2-7; D remains ambiguous. This CDR3 spans 13 amino acids. Germline V gene sequence: CDR1 DFQATT, CDR2 SNEGSKA (reference sequence). Trimming removed 2 bases from V and 0 bases from J, with 8 bases in between. CDR3 sequence: CSARRPTSYEQYF. CDR3 bases: TGCAGTGCTAGAAGGCCCACCTCCTACGAGCAGTACTTC.

The V call is TRBV10-3, the J call TRBJ2-2; 8 bases align to TRBD1. The germline V gene encodes CDR1 ENHRY and CDR2 SYGVKD. V shed 0 bases, J shed 1 base, and the junction held 7 bases outside the gene matches. This CDR3 spans 18 amino acids. CDR3 protein: CAISESRAGTGNTGELFF. The CDR3 nucleotides read TGTGCCATCAGTGAGTCTAGGGCCGGGACAGGGAACACCGGGGAGCTGTTTTTT.

This chain uses TRBV20-1 with TRBJ2-3, with TRBD2 matching over 8 bases. The CDR3 loop spans 14 amino acids. Germline V gene lookup returns CDR1 DFQATT and CDR2 SNEGSKA (reference sequence). Germline trimming cut 5 bases from V and 4 bases from J; bases unmatched to any gene: 8. The DNA of the CDR3 is TGCAGTGCTCGTGTCGGGGGGGTCGCAGATACGCAGTATTTT. Translated, it gives CSARVGGVADTQYF.

This clonotype came up a few times. This chain uses TRBV9 with TRBJ2-5; D gene ambiguous. V was clipped by 4 bases and J by 4 bases, with 14 bases between them. The CDR3 has 14 residues. Germline CDR1 SGDLS, CDR2 YYNGEE. DNA for the CDR3: TGTGCCAGCAGCCCTAGTGACGCAAGAGAGACCCAGTACTTC. Translation gives CASSPSDARETQYF.

The CDR3 protein is CASSQMRRRITGELFF. CDR3 nucleotides: TGTGCCAGCAGCCAGATGCGCAGGAGAATCACCGGGGAGCTGTTTTTT. The V and J genes are TRBV3-1 and TRBJ2-2; D not certain. Trimming cost V 3 bases and J 4 bases, with 15 bases left between them. This CDR3 is built from 16 residues. CDR1 LGHDT and CDR2 YNNKEL come from the germline V gene (reference sequence).

The V and J genes are TRBV7-2 and TRBJ1-1; 8 nucleotides match TRBD1. The CDR3 extends over 14 amino acids. The V segment lost 6 bases and the J segment 5 bases; nucleotides outside the gene matches: 8. Per the germline V gene, CDR1 is SGHTA and CDR2 is FQGNSA. The CDR3: CASRPTGEGTEAFF. CDR3 nucleotides: TGTGCCAGCAGACCGACAGGGGAAGGGACTGAAGCTTTCTTT. The full variable domain, with the rest looked up from reference TRBV7-2 and TRBJ1-1, is GAGVSQSPSNKVTEKGKDVELRCDPISGHTALYWYRQSLGQGLEFLIYFQGNSAPDKSGLPSDRFSAERTGGSVSTLTIQRTQQEDSAVYLCASRPTGEGTEAFFGQGTRLTVV.

This clonotype was seen ten or more times. This CDR3 is CSVEATDRGSYEQYF. CDR3 sequence (DNA): TGCAGCGTTGAAGCTACGGACAGGGGCTCCTACGAGCAGTACTTC. The chain links TRBV29-1 to TRBJ2-7; 9 bases match TRBD1. V shed 1 base, J shed 0 bases, and the junction held 4 bases outside the gene matches. Germline values: CDR1 SQVTM, CDR2 ANQGSEA. The CDR3 covers 15 residues.

On this clonotype itself: A much bigger clone sits one base away, suggesting this may be a read error. The CDR3 spells CASRCSGANVLTF. The CDR3 bases are TGTGCCAGCAGGTGCTCTGGGGCCAACGTCCTGACTTTC. The rearrangement links TRBV7-2 to TRBJ2-6; D is ambiguous. Trimming shortened V by 6 bases and J by 0 bases, and 3 bases separated the two germline ends. The CDR3 runs 13 residues. Looked up from germline, CDR1 is SGHTA and CDR2 is FQGNSA.

This clonotype came up a few times. The CDR3 loop is CASSATKAEQYF. The CDR3 DNA follows: TGTGCCAGCAGCGCGACAAAGGCCGAGCAGTACTTC. The chain couples TRBV21-1 to TRBJ2-7. TRBV21-1 is a pseudogene. The CDR3 totals 12 residues.

This clonotype was counted a few times. This chain uses TRBV12-3 or TRBV12-4 with TRBJ1-5, with unresolved D. CDR3 length equals 12 residues. V was clipped by 4 bases and J by 9 bases, with 10 bases between them. CDR3: CASSSDGAPQHF. The CDR3 DNA is TGTGCCAGCAGTTCCGACGGAGCGCCCCAGCATTTT.

This clonotype was recorded a few times. V and J are TRBV24-1 and TRBJ2-3; 7 bases map to TRBD2. This CDR3 is 18 amino acids long. After removal of 3 bases from V and 0 bases from J, the junction contained 11 bases not matched to a gene. The germline CDR1 and CDR2 sequences are KGHDR and SFDVKD. The CDR3 nucleotides read TGTGCCACCAGTGATGCGCTAGCGGAGTTTTCTAGCACAGATACGCAGTATTTT. Protein: CATSDALAEFSSTDTQYF.

This clonotype is a singleton in its sample. The chain links TRBV3-1 to TRBJ1-2; D unresolved. In germline, CDR1 is LGHDT, CDR2 YNNKEL (reference sequence). This CDR3 region has 12 residues. The V end lost 0 bases, the J end lost 10 bases, and 9 bases lay between the germline ends. The CDR3 coding sequence is TGTGCCAGCAGCCAAGATCCTCCGCTCTACACCTTC. It codes for CASSQDPPLYTF.

This rearrangement joins TRBV6-5 to TRBJ2-2; no definite D call. V was shortened by 7 bases and J by 1 base, with 7 bases between the two germline ends. Germline CDR1 reads MNHEY; CDR2 reads SVGAGI. CDR3 length: 13 amino acids. The CDR3 loop is CASTPENTGELFF. Here the CDR3 DNA reads TGTGCCAGCACCCCTGAGAACACCGGGGAGCTGTTTTTT.

Regarding this clonotype: One junction end disagrees with the germline gene, perhaps due to a read error. The V gene is TRBV12-3 or TRBV12-4, the J gene TRBJ2-3; 10 nucleotides match TRBD1. This CDR3 has 15 amino acids. CDR3 residues: CASRLDRGVADTEYF. The CDR3 DNA follows: TGTGCCAGCAGACTGGACAGGGGGGTCGCAGATACGGAGTATTTT.

The gene calls are TRBV14 and TRBJ2-1; the D gene is possibly TRBD2 (7 bases). The V end lost 3 bases, the J end lost 6 bases, and 18 bases lay between the germline ends. Germline CDR1 is SGHDN and CDR2 is FVKESK. The CDR3 is 16 residues long. CDR3 loop: CASSHGTPGRANEQFF. The DNA for the CDR3 is TGTGCCAGCAGCCACGGGACACCGGGGAGGGCCAATGAGCAGTTCTTC.

This clonotype was detected only a few times. The gene calls are TRBV12-3 or TRBV12-4 and TRBJ2-2; TRBD1 matches at 9 bases. V lost 4 bases and J lost 6; bases outside the gene matches: 0. The CDR3 extends over 13 amino acids. CDR3 bases: TGTGCCAGCAGTTGGGACAGGGCCGGGGAGCTGTTTTTT. It translates to CASSWDRAGELFF.

This clonotype was counted between two and nine times. This chain links TRBV11-2 with TRBJ2-1; maybe TRBD1 (6 bases). Germline CDR1 and CDR2: SGHAT and FQNNGV. This CDR3 comprises 15 residues. V lost 6 bases and J 3 bases, leaving 15 bases between the germline ends. CDR3 bases: TGTGCCAGCAGTTTCAGGACAGACCTCTACAATGAGCAGTTCTTC. It yields the protein CASSFRTDLYNEQFF.